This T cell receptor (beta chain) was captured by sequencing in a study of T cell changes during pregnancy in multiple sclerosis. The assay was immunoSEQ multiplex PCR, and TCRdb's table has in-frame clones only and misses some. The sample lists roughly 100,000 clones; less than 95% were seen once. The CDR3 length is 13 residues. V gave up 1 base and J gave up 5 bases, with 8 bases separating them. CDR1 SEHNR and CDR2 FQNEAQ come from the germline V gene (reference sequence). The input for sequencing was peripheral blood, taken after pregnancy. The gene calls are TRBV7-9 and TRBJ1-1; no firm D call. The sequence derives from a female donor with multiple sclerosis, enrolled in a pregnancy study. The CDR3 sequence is CASSLVAGTEAFF. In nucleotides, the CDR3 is TGTGCCAGCAGCTTAGTGGCAGGAACTGAAGCTTTCTTT.